This record looks at one T cell receptor beta chain sequence and its context. Antigen unknown. Library construction for TCR beta used iRepertoire HTBI primers and Arm-PCR of CDR3 regions. TCRdb reanalysed the multiplex PCR reads using MiXCR and keeps one entry per CDR3 protein. The sample has hundreds of thousands of distinct CDR3 sequences, around 15% seen once. The sample is drawn from a study of regulatory T cells in long-lasting Graves disease. The length of the CDR3 is 12 residues. The germline CDR1 and CDR2 sequences are MDHEN and SYDVKM. V was clipped by 10 bases and J by 5 bases, with 12 bases between them. Time point given: newly diagnosed GD, antithyroid drugs for less than 3 months. Researchers made the TCR library from RNA that was extracted from PBMCs. Study outcomes and limitations: The study found TRBV28, TRBJ1-2 and TRBJ2-5 favored in persistent disease.

These same data were also listed under a study on T cells in Graves' hyperthyroidism and ophthalmopathy.

The rearrangement links TRBV28 to TRBJ1-5, with D possibly TRBD1 on 6 matching bases. This specimen was peripheral blood mononuclear cells (PBMCs), taken at new diagnosis, from a patient treated with antithyroid drugs. The clonotype originates from a woman aged 35-65 years with Graves disease. The CDR3 loop is CAIRGGDQPQHF. The CDR3 coding sequence is TGTGCCATCAGGGGAGGGGATCAGCCCCAGCATTTT.